The 8 T cell receptor beta chains below all came from one sample that was sequenced in a study of molecular identifiers for immune sequencing clone quantification. Each CDR3 protein gets one entry after TCRdb re-called the PCR reads with MiXCR. The sample contains 400,000 to 600,000 distinct CDR3 sequences, around a fifth of which appear only once. Sequenced input: naive CD8+ T cells from blood, with Jurkat cell RNA spiked in. The sample's subset: FACS-sorted CD8+CD4-CCR7+CD45RA+ naive T cells. The receptors were sampled from a human donor in good health. Some libraries in this study had Jurkat cell RNA spiked in.

J is TRBJ2-7 and V is TRBV7-9; D possibly corresponds to TRBD1 (5 bases). CDR3 size: 13 residues. The V end was cut by 0 bases, the J end by 4 bases, with 7 bases between. Germline V lookup: CDR1 SEHNR, CDR2 FQNEAQ (reference sequence). This CDR3 reads CASSLAGHYEQYF. The CDR3 bases are TGTGCCAGCAGCTTAGCTGGACATTACGAGCAGTACTTC.

This clonotype was detected many times. V and J are TRBV7-9 and TRBJ2-5; TRBD1 matches at 10 bases. J was trimmed by 1 base and V by 2 bases; bases with no gene match: 7. CDR1 is SEHNR and CDR2 is FQNEAQ in the germline V gene (reference sequence). The CDR3 has 17 amino acids. The CDR3 spells CASSLSGTGAGQETQYF. CDR3 sequence (DNA): TGTGCCAGCAGCTTATCGGGGACAGGGGCCGGCCAAGAGACCCAGTACTTC.

This clonotype was counted between two and nine times. This rearrangement joins TRBV6-6 to TRBJ2-2; 12 nucleotides align to TRBD2. Germline CDR1 MNHNY, CDR2 SVGAGI (reference sequence). CDR3 length: 16 residues. V gave up 6 bases and J gave up 3 bases; unmatched junction bases: 5. The CDR3 here is CASRILAGGDTGELFF. Here the CDR3 DNA reads TGTGCCAGCAGAATCCTAGCGGGGGGGGACACCGGGGAGCTGTTTTTT.

In this sample, this clonotype turned up a few times. The rearrangement uses TRBV6-2 or TRBV6-3 and TRBJ2-3; perhaps TRBD2 as D (6 bases). From germline, CDR1 is MNHEY and CDR2 SVGEGT. The V end was cut by 2 bases, the J end by 5 bases, with 11 bases between. The CDR3 loop spans 14 amino acids. In DNA, the CDR3 is TGTGCCAGCAGTTACACCCTCGGGGGAGATACGCAGTATTTT. Translating gives CASSYTLGGDTQYF.

This clonotype showed up many times. The chain is built from TRBV7-9 and TRBJ2-3, with 8 bases fitting TRBD2. Germline lookup yields CDR1 SEHNR and CDR2 FQNEAQ (reference sequence). The CDR3 has 11 amino acids. In DNA form, the CDR3 reads TGTGCGTCAGCGGGGGCAGATACGCAGTATTTT. Translating it yields CASAGADTQYF.

With respect to this clonotype: This sequence may be a read error, since a much larger clone differs from it by one base. This chain joins TRBV28 and TRBJ2-3; TRBD2 is a possible D gene (6 bases). The CDR3 extends over 16 amino acids. Trimming stripped 6 bases from V and 1 base from J, with 17 bases between. The germline gives CDR1 MDHEN, CDR2 SYDVKM. The CDR3 loop is CASSLFTSRGTDTQYF. The CDR3 DNA reads TGTGCCAGCAGCCTCTTTACTAGCCGTGGCACAGATACGCAGTATTTT.

Note on this clonotype: This may be a read error, as it is one base from a much larger clone. This chain uses TRBV20-1 with TRBJ2-3; D may be TRBD2 (6 bases). There are 15 residues in the CDR3. The germline gives CDR1 DFQATT, CDR2 SNEGSKA (reference sequence). CDR3 nucleotides: TGCAGTGCTAGAGATATAAGGGGAGGCACAGATGCGCAGTATTTT. Protein product: CSARDIRGGTDAQYF.

This clonotype was seen just once. This may come from a read error, since a much larger clone is one base off. This chain links TRBV6-2 or TRBV6-3 with TRBJ1-1, with a possible D match to TRBD1 (5 bases). CDR1 and CDR2 (germline): MNHEY, SVGEGT. This CDR3 is built from 14 residues. This chain's CDR3 is CAGSYYRTNTEAFF. DNA of the CDR3: TGTGCCGGCAGTTATTACAGGACAAACACTGAAGCTTTCTTT.